One sample yielded the 16 T cell receptor beta chains listed below, sequenced in a study of blood T cell repertoires in COVID-19. Profiled with immunoSEQ multiplex PCR; TCRdb holds only in-frame clones, not every one. The sample lists about 210,000 clones, about 84% occurring once. Material: PBMCs or T cells enriched from blood (not recorded which). These receptors were taken from a man aged 35 to 55 with acute COVID-19.

This rearrangement joins TRBV19 to TRBJ2-7, with a weak D call TRBD1 (5 bases). Germline V gene sequence: CDR1 LNHDA, CDR2 SQIVND (reference sequence). This CDR3 contains 14 residues. Trimming took 6 bases from V and 3 from J, leaving 15 bases between them. The CDR3 coding sequence is TGTGCCAGTAGCGACTCAGGGATTGGCTACGAGCAGTACTTC. It encodes CASSDSGIGYEQYF.

The J gene is TRBJ2-5, the V gene TRBV14, with a weak D call TRBD1 (5 bases). Germline V CDR1 and CDR2: SGHDN, FVKESK. V shed 1 base and J shed 2 bases, with 14 bases lying between them. CDR3 size: 16 residues. CDR3: CASSQARQGRQETQYF. As DNA, the CDR3 is TGTGCCAGCAGCCAAGCTCGGCAGGGCAGGCAAGAGACCCAGTACTTC.

The chain recombines TRBV18 with TRBJ1-4; D might be TRBD1 (5 bases). The CDR3 contains 17 residues. V was shortened by 3 bases and J by 6 bases, with 20 bases between the two germline ends. CDR1 is KGHSH and CDR2 is LQKENI in the germline V gene. The CDR3 sequence: CASSPLIYKGGDEKLFF. The CDR3 DNA sequence: TGTGCCAGCTCACCCTTGATATACAAGGGAGGGGATGAAAAACTGTTTTTT.

With respect to this clone: Since no conserved phenylalanine or tryptophan closes the CDR3, a read error is the likely cause. This chain connects TRBV5-1 to TRBJ2-3; possible D gene TRBD2, 6 bases. The V and J ends lost 4 bases and 3 bases respectively, with 9 bases between them. Per germline, CDR1 SGHRS and CDR2 YFSETQ. The CDR3 runs 13 residues. This chain's CDR3 is CASSLGTTDTQYS. The CDR3 DNA reads as TGCGCCAGCAGCCTGGGGACTACAGATACGCAGTATTCT.

The V gene is TRBV7-9, the J gene TRBJ2-2, with TRBD2 matching 11 bases. The CDR3 extends over 15 amino acids. V lost 5 bases and J lost 4; bases outside the gene matches: 3. CDR1 is SEHNR, CDR2 FQNEAQ, per germline (reference sequence). This chain's CDR3 is CASSPLAGGTGELFF. The DNA of the CDR3 is TGTGCCAGCAGCCCTCTAGCGGGGGGCACCGGGGAGCTGTTTTTT.

This clone was observed once. CDR3 sequence (DNA): TGCAGTGCTAGTAGGGGAAGGGTCGATCAGCCCCAGCATTTT. Translating gives CSASRGRVDQPQHF. This rearrangement joins TRBV20-1 to TRBJ1-5; D might be TRBD1 (5 bases). Germline V CDR1 and CDR2: DFQATT, SNEGSKA (reference sequence). V was pared by 3 bases and J by 5 bases, with 14 bases between. The CDR3 spans 14 residues.

V and J are TRBV27 and TRBJ2-1, with 12 positions matching TRBD2. The CDR3 loop spans 16 amino acids. Trimming at V came to 5 bases and at J to 4 bases, leaving 6 bases not matched to a gene. CDR1 MNHEY and CDR2 SMNVEV come from the germline V gene (reference sequence). The CDR3 nucleotides read TGTGCCAGCAGTCCTACTACTAGCGGGAGGTACAATGAGCAGTTCTTC. It codes for CASSPTTSGRYNEQFF.

This chain links TRBV29-1 with TRBJ2-3; 9 bases align to TRBD2. The germline V gene has CDR1 SQVTM and CDR2 ANQGSEA. J gave up 0 bases and V 4 bases, and 5 bases lay outside the gene matches. This CDR3 is 15 amino acids long. The chain's CDR3 is CSVVSGSRSTDTQYF. Here the CDR3 DNA reads TGCAGCGTTGTTAGCGGGAGTCGGAGCACAGATACGCAGTATTTT.

The gene calls are TRBV2 and TRBJ2-2, with 12 positions matching TRBD2. Looked up from germline, CDR1 is SNHLY and CDR2 is FYNNEI. Trimming removed 9 bases from V and 6 bases from J; junction bases left unmatched: 8. The CDR3 sequence is 15 residues long. CDR3 protein: CASIRLAGAPGELFF. In nucleotides, the CDR3 is TGTGCCAGTATCAGACTAGCGGGAGCGCCCGGGGAGCTGTTTTTT.

This chain uses TRBV5-6 with TRBJ1-5; weak D call: TRBD1 (6 bases). This CDR3 contains 14 residues. Between the trimmed V and J ends, which lost 2 bases and 5 bases, there was a span of 11 bases. Germline V CDR1 and CDR2: SGHDT, YYEEEE. CDR3 nucleotide sequence: TGTGCCAGCAGCTTAACAGGGTACGATCAGCCCCAGCATTTT. Its protein product is CASSLTGYDQPQHF.

The CDR3 DNA follows: TGTGCCAGCAGCCCGGGACAGGGGGATCAGCCCCAGCATTTT. As protein: CASSPGQGDQPQHF. This sequence joins TRBV6-5 and TRBJ1-5; 11 bases align to TRBD1. CDR1 and CDR2 from the germline V gene are MNHEY and SVGAGI. This CDR3 region has 14 residues. Trimming took 6 bases from V and 5 from J; bases not matched to a gene: 3.

This clone showed up just once. The rearrangement uses TRBV7-2 and TRBJ2-1; 7 positions match TRBD1. With 5 bases clipped from V and 1 base from J, the junction kept 8 bases outside the gene matches. Germline loops: CDR1 SGHTA, CDR2 FQGNSA. The CDR3 has 16 amino acids. The CDR3 reads CASSPRSTGSYNEQFF. The CDR3 DNA sequence: TGTGCCAGCAGCCCCCGATCGACAGGGTCCTACAATGAGCAGTTCTTC.

The rearrangement uses TRBV7-9 and TRBJ1-5; D perhaps matches TRBD1 (5 bases). The CDR3 spans 16 residues. The germline CDR1 and CDR2 sequences are SEHNR and FQNEAQ (reference sequence). V was pared by 2 bases and J by 5 bases, with 16 bases between. CDR3 sequence: CASSLWGEQWDQPQHF. CDR3 sequence (DNA): TGTGCCAGCAGCTTATGGGGGGAACAGTGGGATCAGCCCCAGCATTTT. Drawing the rest from reference TRBV7-9 and TRBJ1-5, the complete variable domain is DTGVSQNPRHKITKRGQNVTFRCDPISEHNRLYWYRQTLGQGPEFLTYFQNEAQLEKSRLLSDRFSAERPKGSFSTLEIQRTEQGDSAMYLCASSLWGEQWDQPQHFGDGTRLSIL.

V and J are TRBV2 and TRBJ2-5, with TRBD2 as a possible D gene (5 bases). Germline V gives CDR1 SNHLY, CDR2 FYNNEI. The CDR3 totals 14 residues. The V gene lost 2 bases and the J gene lost 5 bases, with 12 bases spanning the gap. The DNA for the CDR3 is TGTGCCAGCAGTGAAACGGCTAGCAGGGAGACCCAGTACTTC. Its translation is CASSETASRETQYF. Full variable domain (rest looked up from reference TRBV2 and TRBJ2-5): EPEVTQTPSHQVTQMGQEVILRCVPISNHLYFYWYRQILGQKVEFLVSFYNNEISEKSEIFDDQFSVERPDGSNFTLKIRSTKLEDSAMYFCASSETASRETQYFGPGTRLLVL.

The chain recombines TRBV5-5 with TRBJ2-1; 14 bases fit TRBD2. CDR3 length: 17 residues. V was clipped by 3 bases and J by 0 bases; unmatched bases: 2. The germline CDR1 and CDR2 sequences are SGHKS and YYEKEE (reference sequence). The CDR3 nucleotides are TGTGCCAGCAGCTCGGGGACTAGCGGGAGCTCCTACAATGAGCAGTTCTTC. This translates into CASSSGTSGSSYNEQFF.

This sequence joins TRBV4-1 and TRBJ2-7; 7 bases align to TRBD2. V shed 5 bases and J 4 bases; nucleotides not matched to a gene: 8. This CDR3 is 14 amino acids long. The germline V gene encodes CDR1 MGHRA and CDR2 YSYEKL. CDR3 nucleotide sequence: TGCGCCAGCAGCACGGCGGGAGCCCTTTACGAGCAGTACTTC. Translating gives CASSTAGALYEQYF.